Listed below are T cell receptor beta chains from one sample, sequenced in a study of blood T cells in healthy people across ages. TCRdb processed the 5' RACE reads anew with MiXCR; each CDR3 protein has one entry. The repertoire consists of roughly 700,000 distinct CDR3 sequences, with roughly 49% occurring once and the leading ten covering under 35%. Sequencing was done on a sample of blood. The receptors come from a woman aged 55-69 years in good health. The CDR3 runs from the conserved cysteine through the conserved F or W. D genes are given only for firm matches. Some rows mark clone size as missing; the rest say once, few, many or name a class of expanded clone.

clone_size: few; j_call: TRBJ1-2; v_call: TRBV7-2; d_call: .; cdr3_aa: CASSLMGAQGYTF; cdr3_nt: TGTGCCAGCAGCTTAATGGGGGCGCAGGGCTACACCTTC
clone_size: .; j_call: TRBJ2-7; v_call: TRBV18; d_call: TRBD2; cdr3_aa: CASSVTASGRYEQYF; cdr3_nt: TGTGCCAGCTCCGTGACGGCTAGCGGGAGATACGAGCAGTACTTC
clone_size: few; j_call: TRBJ1-1; v_call: TRBV6-4; d_call: .; cdr3_aa: CASTTDGGTEAFF; cdr3_nt: TGTGCCAGCACCACGGACGGGGGCACTGAAGCTTTCTTT
clone_size: many; j_call: TRBJ2-1; v_call: TRBV5-1; d_call: .; cdr3_aa: CASSPQPRVLGNEQFF; cdr3_nt: TGCGCCAGCAGCCCCCAGCCCAGGGTGTTGGGCAATGAGCAGTTCTTC
clone_size: many; j_call: TRBJ1-1; v_call: TRBV20-1; d_call: .; cdr3_aa: CSPSRGGGTEAFF; cdr3_nt: TGCAGTCCAAGTAGGGGGGGAGGCACTGAAGCTTTCTTT
clone_size: .; j_call: TRBJ1-2; v_call: TRBV20-1; d_call: TRBD1; cdr3_aa: CSARESDRAAYGYTF; cdr3_nt: TGCAGTGCTAGAGAGAGTGACAGGGCGGCCTATGGCTACACCTTC
clone_size: .; j_call: TRBJ2-7; v_call: TRBV10-3; d_call: .; cdr3_aa: CAIRGDVGAYEQYF; cdr3_nt: TGTGCCATCAGGGGGGACGTAGGGGCCTACGAGCAGTACTTC
clone_size: .; j_call: TRBJ2-1; v_call: TRBV5-6; d_call: .; cdr3_aa: CASSLGPIATYNEQFF; cdr3_nt: TGTGCCAGCAGCTTGGGGCCGATAGCGACCTACAATGAGCAGTTCTTC
clone_size: .; j_call: TRBJ2-1; v_call: TRBV28; d_call: .; cdr3_aa: CASSFLFREREQFF; cdr3_nt: TGTGCCAGCAGTTTCCTCTTCCGGGAGAGGGAGCAGTTCTTC
clone_size: .; j_call: TRBJ2-1; v_call: TRBV19; d_call: .; cdr3_aa: CASNTGGIRKWVNEQFF; cdr3_nt: TGTGCCAGTAACACGGGGGGCATACGGAAATGGGTCAATGAGCAGTTCTTC
clone_size: .; j_call: TRBJ1-5; v_call: TRBV18; d_call: .; cdr3_aa: CASSPRGDRAKDQPQHF; cdr3_nt: TGTGCCAGCTCACCACGGGGCGATAGGGCAAAAGATCAGCCCCAGCATTTT